The rows below give T cell receptor beta chains drawn from one sample of a study of T-cell memory formation after mild COVID-19. TCRdb reprocessed the 5' RACE reads via MiXCR and lists one record per CDR3 protein. This sample has around 320,000 distinct CDR3 sequences, with 14% found just once. Input material: PBMCs or a T cell subset sorted from them (not recorded which). Receptor source: a man between 18 and 29 years old who had mild COVID-19 (a few samples of this study predate the infection). Cell type and time point are not known. The CDR3 runs from the conserved cysteine through the conserved F or W. A D gene is named only where the DNA matches it firmly. The size entry is marked missing in some rows and otherwise reads once, few, many or a size class.

D	size	length	V	J	DNA	CDR3
.	.	14	TRBV4-1	TRBJ2-3	TGCGCCAGCAGCCAAGGAGACCCCACAGATACGCAGTATTTT	CASSQGDPTDTQYF
TRBD2	many	20	TRBV4-2	TRBJ2-3	TGTGCCAGCAGCCAAGATCGCACTAGCGGGGGGTCCTACCTGGGAGATACGCAGTATTTT	CASSQDRTSGGSYLGDTQYF
.	few	13	TRBV7-2	TRBJ1-1	TGTGCCAGCAGCCCCCAACTGGGACGGGAAGCTTTCTTT	CASSPQLGREAFF
TRBD1	.	13	TRBV12-5	TRBJ2-1	TGTGCTAGTGGTTCAGACAGGGTCAATGAGCAGTTCTTC	CASGSDRVNEQFF
TRBD2	few	16	TRBV7-3	TRBJ2-3	TGTGCCAGCAGCTTATCCGGCGGGGGTTACACAGATACGCAGTATTTT	CASSLSGGGYTDTQYF
.	few	13	TRBV7-6	TRBJ1-4	TGTGCCAGCAGGAGGGCCCTTAATGAAAAACTGTTTTTT	CASRRALNEKLFF
.	.	14	TRBV11-2	TRBJ1-2	TGTGCCAGCAGCTTAGGCGCCAGAGACTATGGCTACACCTTC	CASSLGARDYGYTF
.	.	15	TRBV4-1	TRBJ1-2	TGCGCCAGCAGCCACGAGACAGGACGTTTCTATGGCTACACCTTC	CASSHETGRFYGYTF
.	.	13	TRBV5-1	TRBJ1-2	TGCGCCAGCAGCTTAGGGGATGTCTATGGCTACACCTTC	CASSLGDVYGYTF
.	.	13	TRBV5-1	TRBJ1-2	TGCGCCAGCAGCTTCGGCAGTAACTATGGCTACACCTTC	CASSFGSNYGYTF
TRBD2	few	18	TRBV4-2	TRBJ2-3	TGTGCCAGCAGCCAAGTTCTTAAGCTGGGGGGGGGAGCAGATACGCAGTATTTT	CASSQVLKLGGGADTQYF
.	.	15	TRBV5-6	TRBJ1-6	TGTGCCAGCAGCCTAGTGGATCTGGTGAATTCACCCCTCCACTTT	CASSLVDLVNSPLHF
TRBD1	many	16	TRBV12-3/TRBV12-4	TRBJ1-2	TGTGCCAGCAGTTTATCTGTCGTGGGACAGGGGTTTGGCTACACCTTC	CASSLSVVGQGFGYTF
.	many	15	TRBV6-2/TRBV6-3	TRBJ2-2	TGTGCCAGCAGTTACTTGGGGCCGAACACCGGGGAGCTGTTTTTT	CASSYLGPNTGELFF
.	.	15	TRBV12-3/TRBV12-4	TRBJ1-1	TGTGCCAGCAGCGCGGGCCGGGGCGGGTACACTGAAGCTTTCTTT	CASSAGRGGYTEAFF
TRBD2	.	16	TRBV5-5	TRBJ2-3	TGTGCCAGCACCTCTCTCTTGAGCGGGGGCACAGATACGCAGTATTTT	CASTSLLSGGTDTQYF
.	.	15	TRBV5-6	TRBJ2-5	TGTGCCAGCAGCCGACAGTCCGGGTTTACTGAGACCCAGTACTTC	CASSRQSGFTETQYF
.	few	16	TRBV7-2	TRBJ1-1	TGTGCCAGCAGCTTAGGCTACGGACCGAGGGACACTGAAGCTTTCTTT	CASSLGYGPRDTEAFF
.	few	14	TRBV7-9	TRBJ2-7	TGTGCCAGCAGCCAGACGGGTTTCGCCTACGAGCAGTACTTC	CASSQTGFAYEQYF
.	.	13	TRBV4-1	TRBJ1-6	TGCGCCAGCAGCCCGGTCGGGGTATCACCCCTCCACTTT	CASSPVGVSPLHF
TRBD1	many	13	TRBV9	TRBJ2-1	TGTGCCAGCAGCGTTAACAGGGGCAATGAGCAGTTCTTC	CASSVNRGNEQFF
TRBD1	.	13	TRBV7-3	TRBJ1-2	TGTGCCAGCAGCTTATCACAGGGGCGGGGCTACACCTTC	CASSLSQGRGYTF
TRBD2	many	18	TRBV3-1	TRBJ2-5	TGTGCCAGCAGCCAAGATCGGACTAGCGGGGGGATAGAAGAGACCCAGTACTTC	CASSQDRTSGGIEETQYF
TRBD1	few	17	TRBV5-1	TRBJ2-7	TGCGCCAGCAGCAGCCGGGACAGCAACCGTCCAACCTACGAGCAGTACTTC	CASSSRDSNRPTYEQYF
.	many	14	TRBV20-1	TRBJ1-1	TGCAGTGCTAGCAAGCCCACCACGAACACTGAAGCTTTCTTT	CSASKPTTNTEAFF
.	.	11	TRBV2	TRBJ2-3	TGTGCCAGCAAAAGTACAGATACGCAGTATTTT	CASKSTDTQYF
TRBD2	few	15	TRBV7-3	TRBJ2-3	TGTGCCAGCAGCCAAGCCGGGACTAGCGCAGATACGCAGTATTTT	CASSQAGTSADTQYF
.	few	13	TRBV28	TRBJ2-7	TGTGCCAGCAGTTTTCAGGGATCCTACGAGCAGTACTTC	CASSFQGSYEQYF
.	.	13	TRBV27	TRBJ1-1	TGTGCCAGCAGTTTAGTGGGGTTTACTGAAGCTTTCTTT	CASSLVGFTEAFF
.	few	13	TRBV9	TRBJ1-1	TGTGCCAGCACCAGAGAGGGGGACACTGAAGCTTTCTTT	CASTREGDTEAFF
.	.	15	TRBV7-9	TRBJ2-3	TGTGCCAGCAGCCCTACGGGGGGCCTTCTTATTACGCAGTATTTT	CASSPTGGLLITQYF
.	.	14	TRBV11-2	TRBJ1-1	TGTGCCAGCAGCTCCCTAGGAGGGAACACTGATGCTTTCTTT	CASSSLGGNTDAFF
.	few	12	TRBV12-3/TRBV12-4	TRBJ2-3	TGTGCCAGCAGTCCAATGATACTCAGCGCGAATTTT	CASSPMILSANF
.	.	15	TRBV9	TRBJ1-3	TGTGCCAGCAGCGTAGAGGGGAACTCTGGAAACACCATATATTTT	CASSVEGNSGNTIYF
.	few	13	TRBV12-3/TRBV12-4	TRBJ2-7	TGTGCCAGCGGAAGGTTAGGAGGGGACGAGCAGTACTTC	CASGRLGGDEQYF
.	many	14	TRBV5-1	TRBJ1-1	TGCGCCAGCAGCTTCACTATCGAGAACACCCAGACTTTCTTT	CASSFTIENTQTFF
.	few	12	TRBV20-1	TRBJ1-1	TGCAGTGCGACTGGGTGGGTGCGTGAAGCTTTCTTT	CSATGWVREAFF
.	many	11	TRBV2	TRBJ2-5	TGTGCCAGCATCTTCGTGGAGACCCAGTACTTC	CASIFVETQYF
.	.	13	TRBV7-6	TRBJ2-3	TGTGCCAGCAGCACCTCCCAGTCAAATACGCAGTATTTT	CASSTSQSNTQYF
TRBD1	.	16	TRBV2	TRBJ2-1	TGTGCCAGCAGTGTCTACAGGGGACGGACCTACAATGAGCAGTTCTTC	CASSVYRGRTYNEQFF
.	many	15	TRBV5-6	TRBJ1-5	TGTGCCAGCAGCTCGTGGAGTTTTTGGAATCAGCCCCAGCATTTT	CASSSWSFWNQPQHF
.	many	15	TRBV18	TRBJ2-3	TGTGCCAGCTCCACGATGGGGGCGAGAAAAGATACGCAGTATTTT	CASSTMGARKDTQYF
.	few	14	TRBV9	TRBJ1-5	TGTGCCAGCAGCGCAGACACAGGGAATCAGCCCCAGCATTTT	CASSADTGNQPQHF
.	few	14	TRBV5-4	TRBJ2-7	TGTGCCAGCAGCTTGACCGCCCCTGGGGCCGAGCAGTACTTC	CASSLTAPGAEQYF